This TCR beta chain was profiled in a study of T cell repertoires in cytomegalovirus infection (dated by TCRdb to about 2019). About the study as a whole: The HLA type of each donor mattered for the analysis, because public TCR beta signatures pointed to carriage of CMV infection along with the matching HLA type. On the study overall, not on this receptor specifically: In the ex vivo response, HLA-C-restricted CMV-specific TCR beta clonotypes were dominant, and in two of eight donors the single most frequent clonotype came from this HLA-C-restricted group. Carriers of CMV infection plus the relevant HLA type were discriminated by the cumulative frequency of public TCR beta family members in the study cohort and in an independent 352-donor cohort.

With respect to this clonotype: Its antigen specificity is not known. No per-base quality is available; no much larger clone lies one base away.

According to the germline V gene (reference sequence), CDR1 reads SEHNR and CDR2 reads FQNEAQ. V lost 5 bases and J lost 6 bases, and the count of bases not matched to a germline gene is 8. Measured from the cysteine to the phenylalanine, the CDR3 is 14 residues long. Of the read, only the CDR3 DNA is kept; its 42 bases are in frame from base 1. The run used an Illumina HiSeq 1500. TCRdb reran the public reads through fastp at Q25 and MiXCR, keeping productive beta chains. Each CDR3 protein gets just one entry, which takes the most common genes and DNA from the rows behind it. The sample data list nearly 550,000 distinct CDR3 sequences, and approximately 15% of these were observed just once. The ten top clones hold 20% to 30% of the sample.

The V and J genes are TRBV7-9 and TRBJ1-2, and 8 junctional nucleotides match TRBD1. The TCR comes from a human donor in good health (CMV status not recorded). Some clones in this sample may be carry-over from other donors' samples. Sequencing used CD8+ T cells from PBMCs. CDR3 reads: CASSGHRGANGYTF. The nucleotide sequence reads as follows: TGTGCCAGCAGCGGACACAGGGGGGCAAATGGCTACACCTTC.